This TCR beta chain was recovered during a study of vaccination effects on CD4 cells after COVID-19. Points on this clone: Antigen unknown.

Profiled with immunoSEQ multiplex PCR; TCRdb holds only in-frame clones, not every one. The sample lists about 21,000 clones; around 70% were seen once. The CDR3 length is 15 residues. The V gene lost 7 bases and the J gene lost 1 base, with 14 bases spanning the gap. Germline V CDR1 and CDR2: SNHLY, FYNNEI. ViraFEST expansion of antigen-specific CD4+ T cells with viral peptide pools preceded sequencing. Culture proceeded for approximately 10 days, and CD4+ T cells were then isolated. Negative nucleocapsid antibody tests before and after vaccination confirmed no previous SARS-CoV-2 infection. On days 3 and 7, fresh IL-2 medium replaced half the medium.

The sequences come from CD4+ T cells from PBMCs cultured with HCoV-NL63 spike peptides, collected before COVID-19 vaccination. The sequence was collected from a human donor who received a COVID-19 vaccine. This chain links TRBV2 with TRBJ1-5; D perhaps matches TRBD1 (6 bases). The chain's CDR3 is CASKEGGGSNQPQHF. The CDR3 DNA sequence: TGTGCCAGCAAAGAGGGAGGGGGGAGCAATCAGCCCCAGCATTTT.